Shown below are 13 T cell receptor beta chains from a single sample sequenced in a study of T-cell memory formation after mild COVID-19. TCRdb ran MiXCR on the 5' RACE reads and lists one entry per CDR3 protein. The data hold 300,000 to 350,000 distinct CDR3 sequences, with more than 13% observed a single time. Sequenced sample: PBMCs or a T cell subset sorted from them (not recorded which). The source of these receptors is a man aged 18 to 29 who had mild COVID-19 (a few samples of this study predate the infection). Cell type and time point are not known.

The chain recombines TRBV29-1 with TRBJ1-2; D uncertain. Trimming took 4 bases from V and 4 from J, leaving 4 bases between them. Germline assignment: CDR1 SQVTM and CDR2 ANQGSEA. CDR3 length: 10 residues. The CDR3 DNA sequence: TGCAGCGTTGGGGTCTATGGCTACACCTTC. It is translated as CSVGVYGYTF. Complete variable domain (other parts from reference TRBV29-1 and TRBJ1-2): SAVISQKPSRDICQRGTSLTIQCQVDSQVTMMFWYRQQPGQSLTLIATANQGSEATYESGFVIDKFPISRPNLTFSTLTVSNMSPEDSSIYLCSVGVYGYTFGSGTRLTVV.

Many counts were recorded for this clonotype. The rearrangement links TRBV12-3 or TRBV12-4 to TRBJ2-7, with 8 bases aligning to TRBD1. CDR3 size: 16 residues. Trimming removed 5 bases from V and 1 base from J; junction bases left unmatched: 10. In nucleotides, the CDR3 is TGTGCCAGCAGTCCTAGGACAGGGCGATTATCCTACGAGCAGTACTTC. Residues: CASSPRTGRLSYEQYF.

V usage is TRBV12-3 or TRBV12-4 and J usage is TRBJ2-3, with TRBD2 matching 13 bases. The V segment lost 6 bases and the J segment 6 bases; nucleotides outside the gene matches: 9. CDR3 length: 16 residues. CDR3 loop: CASSRTSGGPRDTQYF. The CDR3 nucleotides are TGTGCCAGCAGCCGGACTAGCGGGGGACCCAGGGATACGCAGTATTTT.

Only a few counts were recorded for this clonotype. The chain recombines TRBV14 with TRBJ2-7, with a weak D call TRBD2 (6 bases). V lost 9 bases and J 0 bases, leaving 18 bases between the germline ends. This CDR3 comprises 15 residues. Looked up from germline, CDR1 is SGHDN and CDR2 is FVKESK. The DNA of the CDR3 is TGTGCCAGTAGCGCGGGTTTCGGGAGCTCCTACGAGCAGTACTTC. Amino acids: CASSAGFGSSYEQYF.

This clonotype was counted at least ten times. The CDR3 loop reads CASSLGGLAKNIQYF. CDR3 bases: TGTGCCAGCAGTTTAGGGGGGTTAGCCAAAAACATTCAGTACTTC. The chain recombines TRBV12-3 or TRBV12-4 with TRBJ2-4; D possibly uses TRBD1 or TRBD2 (5 bases each). This CDR3 has 15 residues. V gave up 1 base and J gave up 0 bases, with 7 bases separating them.

This clonotype was observed a few times. The genes are TRBV20-1 and TRBJ2-7, with D maybe TRBD1 (6 bases). V shed 5 bases and J shed 6 bases, with 14 bases lying between them. This CDR3 is built from 12 residues. Germline V gene sequence: CDR1 DFQATT, CDR2 SNEGSKA (reference sequence). CDR3 residues: CSARTDLGEQYV. CDR3 in DNA: TGCAGTGCTCGGACAGATCTTGGCGAGCAGTACGTC.

The rearrangement links TRBV18 to TRBJ1-2; 9 bases map to TRBD1. V lost 3 bases, J lost 3 bases, and 8 bases stayed unmatched. CDR3 length: 16 amino acids. Germline V gene data show CDR1 as KGHSH and CDR2 as LQKENI. The CDR3 coding sequence is TGTGCCAGCTCACCCCCCGGGACAGGGAGCGACTATGGCTACACCTTC. Protein: CASSPPGTGSDYGYTF.

This clonotype was counted between two and nine times. The rearrangement uses TRBV4-3 and TRBJ2-7, with D possibly being TRBD2 (7 bases). The CDR3 runs 19 residues. The germline V gene has CDR1 LGHNA and CDR2 YSLEER. V gave up 1 base and J gave up 7 bases, with 29 bases separating them. DNA of the CDR3: TGCGCCAGCAGCCAAGTGAACTGGGAGGGTCCCCAATTAGGGGGGGAGCAGTACTTC. It is translated as CASSQVNWEGPQLGGEQYF.

The chain carries TRBV15 and TRBJ2-1; TRBD2 agrees at 13 bases. The trim removed 1 base at V and 9 bases at J, leaving 0 bases unmatched. This CDR3 has 14 amino acids. Germline V gene lookup returns CDR1 LNHNV and CDR2 YYDKDF (reference sequence). CDR3 sequence (DNA): TGTGCCACCAGCAGAGGACTAGCGGGGGGTGAGCAGTTCTTC. Translation gives CATSRGLAGGEQFF.

The genes are TRBV7-9 and TRBJ1-6; D is unresolved. Trimming removed 1 base from V and 10 bases from J, with 8 bases in between. CDR3 length: 13 residues. Germline values: CDR1 SEHNR, CDR2 FQNEAQ (reference sequence). CDR3 sequence: CASSLELESPLHF. CDR3 coding DNA: TGTGCCAGCAGCTTAGAACTAGAATCACCCCTCCACTTT.

The chain links TRBV7-9 to TRBJ2-7, with D tentatively TRBD1 or TRBD2 (5 bases each). V lost 1 base and J lost 0, with 10 bases in between. This CDR3 contains 15 residues. CDR1 and CDR2 (germline): SEHNR, FQNEAQ (reference sequence). The CDR3 protein is CASSLVGDGSYEQYF. CDR3 bases: TGTGCCAGCAGCTTAGTCGGGGACGGCTCCTACGAGCAGTACTTC.

This clonotype has a handful of counts. The chain carries TRBV5-5 and TRBJ2-7, with 8 bases matching TRBD2. The CDR3 totals 14 residues. V shed 2 bases, J shed 4 bases, and the junction held 5 bases outside the gene matches. CDR1 SGHKS and CDR2 YYEKEE come from the germline V gene (reference sequence). The CDR3 DNA reads TGTGCCAGCAGCTTCTTGCGGGGGGATTACGAGCAGTACTTC. It encodes CASSFLRGDYEQYF.

The V and J genes are TRBV10-1 and TRBJ2-7, with D perhaps TRBD2 (6 bases). V lost 2 bases, J lost 4 bases, and 6 bases lay in between. Germline values: CDR1 WNHNN, CDR2 SYGVQD (reference sequence). This CDR3 spans 12 amino acids. As DNA, the CDR3 is TGCGCCAGCAGTGAGGGGGGGTACGAGCAGTACTTC. Protein product: CASSEGGYEQYF.